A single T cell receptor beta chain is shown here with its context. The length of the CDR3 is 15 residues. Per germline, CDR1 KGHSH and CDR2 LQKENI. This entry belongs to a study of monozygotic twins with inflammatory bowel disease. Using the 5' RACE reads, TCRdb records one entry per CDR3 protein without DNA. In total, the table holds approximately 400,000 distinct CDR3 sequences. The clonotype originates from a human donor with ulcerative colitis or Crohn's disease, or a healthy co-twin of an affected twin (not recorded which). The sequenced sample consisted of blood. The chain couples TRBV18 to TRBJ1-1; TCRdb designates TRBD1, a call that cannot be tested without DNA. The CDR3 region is CASSPQGQGSSEAFF. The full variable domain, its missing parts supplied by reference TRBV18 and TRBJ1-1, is NAGVMQNPRHLVRRRGQEARLRCSPMKGHSHVYWYRQLPEEGLKFMVYLQKENIIDESGMPKERFSAEFPKEGPSILRIQQVVRGDSAAYFCASSPQGQGSSEAFFGQGTRLTVV.